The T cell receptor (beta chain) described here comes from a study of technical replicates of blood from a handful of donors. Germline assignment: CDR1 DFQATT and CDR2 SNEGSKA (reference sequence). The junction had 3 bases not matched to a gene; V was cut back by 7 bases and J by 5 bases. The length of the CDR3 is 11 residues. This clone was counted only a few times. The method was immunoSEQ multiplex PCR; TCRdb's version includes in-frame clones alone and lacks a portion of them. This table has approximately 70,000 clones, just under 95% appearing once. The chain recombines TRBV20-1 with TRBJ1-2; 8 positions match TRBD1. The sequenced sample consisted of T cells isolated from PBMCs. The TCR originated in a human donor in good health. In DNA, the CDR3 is TGCAGTGATTGGACAGGGTATGGCTACACCTTC. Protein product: CSDWTGYGYTF.